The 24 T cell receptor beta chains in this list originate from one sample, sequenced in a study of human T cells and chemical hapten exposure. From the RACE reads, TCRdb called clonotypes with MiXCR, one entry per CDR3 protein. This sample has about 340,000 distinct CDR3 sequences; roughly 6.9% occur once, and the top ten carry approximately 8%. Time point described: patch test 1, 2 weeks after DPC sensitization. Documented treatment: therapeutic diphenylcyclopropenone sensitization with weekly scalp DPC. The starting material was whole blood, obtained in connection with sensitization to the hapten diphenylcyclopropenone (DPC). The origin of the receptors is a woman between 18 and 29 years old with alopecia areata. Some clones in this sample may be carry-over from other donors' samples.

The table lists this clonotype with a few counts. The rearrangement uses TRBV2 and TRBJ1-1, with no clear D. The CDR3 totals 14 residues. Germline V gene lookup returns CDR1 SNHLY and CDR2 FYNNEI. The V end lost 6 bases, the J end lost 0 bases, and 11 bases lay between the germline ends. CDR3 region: CASSATYMNTEAFF. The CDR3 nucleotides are TGTGCCAGCAGCGCGACATACATGAACACTGAAGCTTTCTTT.

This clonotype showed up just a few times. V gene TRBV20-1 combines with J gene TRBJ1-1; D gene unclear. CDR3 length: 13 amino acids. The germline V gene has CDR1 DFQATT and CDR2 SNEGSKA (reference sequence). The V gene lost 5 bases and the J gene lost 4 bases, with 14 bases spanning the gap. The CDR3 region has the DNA TGCAGTGCTGTGGACCGGGGATCCACTGAAGCTTTCTTT. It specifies CSAVDRGSTEAFF.

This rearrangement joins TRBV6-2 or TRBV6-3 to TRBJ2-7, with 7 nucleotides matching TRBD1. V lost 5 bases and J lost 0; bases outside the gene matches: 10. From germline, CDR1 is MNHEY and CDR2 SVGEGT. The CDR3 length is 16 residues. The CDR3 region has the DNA TGTGCCAGCAGTCGTTCCATCCGGGACAGCTCCTACGAGCAGTACTTC. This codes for CASSRSIRDSSYEQYF.

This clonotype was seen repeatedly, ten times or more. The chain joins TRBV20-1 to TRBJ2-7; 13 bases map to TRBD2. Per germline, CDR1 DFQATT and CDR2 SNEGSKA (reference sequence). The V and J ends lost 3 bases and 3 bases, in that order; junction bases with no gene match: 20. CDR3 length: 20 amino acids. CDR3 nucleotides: TGCAGTGCTAGCCCCCCTAGACTAGCGGGGGGATCGATTTATCGCTACGAGCAGTACTTC. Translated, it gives CSASPPRLAGGSIYRYEQYF.

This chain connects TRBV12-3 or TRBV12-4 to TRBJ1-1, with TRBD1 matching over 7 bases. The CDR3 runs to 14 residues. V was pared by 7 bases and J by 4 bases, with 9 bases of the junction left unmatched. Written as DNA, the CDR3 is TGTGCCAGCACCGAAGACAGGGTGGGCACTGAAGCTTTCTTT. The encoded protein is CASTEDRVGTEAFF.

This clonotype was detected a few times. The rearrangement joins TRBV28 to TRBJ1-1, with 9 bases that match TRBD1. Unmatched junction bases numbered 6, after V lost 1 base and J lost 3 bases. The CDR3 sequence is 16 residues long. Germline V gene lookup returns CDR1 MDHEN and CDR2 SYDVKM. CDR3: CASSLSPGTGHTEAFF. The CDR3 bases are TGTGCCAGCAGTTTATCCCCCGGGACAGGGCACACTGAAGCTTTCTTT.

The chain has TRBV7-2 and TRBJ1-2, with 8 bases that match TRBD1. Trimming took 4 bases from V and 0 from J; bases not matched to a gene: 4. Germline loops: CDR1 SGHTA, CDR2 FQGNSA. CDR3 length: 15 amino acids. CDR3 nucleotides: TGTGCCAGCAGCTACGGGACAGGAGCTAACTATGGCTACACCTTC. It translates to CASSYGTGANYGYTF.

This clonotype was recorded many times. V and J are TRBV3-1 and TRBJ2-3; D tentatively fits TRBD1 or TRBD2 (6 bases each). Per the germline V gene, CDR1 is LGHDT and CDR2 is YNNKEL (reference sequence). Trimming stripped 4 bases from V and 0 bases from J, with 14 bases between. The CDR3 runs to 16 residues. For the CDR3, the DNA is TGTGCCAGCAGCCCAAAGAGGGGGGCTAGCACAGATACGCAGTATTTT. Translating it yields CASSPKRGASTDTQYF.

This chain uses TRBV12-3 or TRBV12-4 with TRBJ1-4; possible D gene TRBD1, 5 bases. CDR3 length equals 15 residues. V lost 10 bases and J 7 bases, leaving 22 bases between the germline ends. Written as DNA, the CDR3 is TGTGCCAATCGCGGGCAGGGCACCATTGGTGAAAAACTGTTTTTT. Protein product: CANRGQGTIGEKLFF.

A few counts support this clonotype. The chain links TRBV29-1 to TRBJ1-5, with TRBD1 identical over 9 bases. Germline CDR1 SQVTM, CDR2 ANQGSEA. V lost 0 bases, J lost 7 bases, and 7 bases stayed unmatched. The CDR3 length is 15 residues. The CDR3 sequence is CSVEDPTGGRQPQHF. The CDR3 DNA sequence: TGCAGCGTTGAAGACCCAACAGGGGGCAGACAGCCCCAGCATTTT.

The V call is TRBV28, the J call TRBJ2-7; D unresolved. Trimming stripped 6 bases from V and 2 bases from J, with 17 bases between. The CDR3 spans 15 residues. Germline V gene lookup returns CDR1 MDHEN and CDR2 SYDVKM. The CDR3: CASSPISRRTYEQYF. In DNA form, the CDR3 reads TGTGCCAGCAGCCCGATTTCGAGGAGAACCTACGAGCAGTACTTC.

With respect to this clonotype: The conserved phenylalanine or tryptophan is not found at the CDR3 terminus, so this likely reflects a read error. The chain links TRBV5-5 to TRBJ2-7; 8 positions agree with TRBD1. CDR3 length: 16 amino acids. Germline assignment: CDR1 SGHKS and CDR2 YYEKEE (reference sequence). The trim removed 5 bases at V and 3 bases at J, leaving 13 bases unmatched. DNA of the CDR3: TGTGCCAGCAGTCTGTCCGCGGACAGGGCCAGCTACGAGCAGTACCTC. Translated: CASSLSADRASYEQYL.

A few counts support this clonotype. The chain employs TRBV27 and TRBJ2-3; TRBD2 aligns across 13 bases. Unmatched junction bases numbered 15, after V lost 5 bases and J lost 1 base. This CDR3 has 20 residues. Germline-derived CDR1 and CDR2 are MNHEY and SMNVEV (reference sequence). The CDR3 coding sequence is TGTGCCAGCAGTCCCAACACACTAGCGGGGGGGCTTATCGGCACAGATACGCAGTATTTT. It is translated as CASSPNTLAGGLIGTDTQYF.

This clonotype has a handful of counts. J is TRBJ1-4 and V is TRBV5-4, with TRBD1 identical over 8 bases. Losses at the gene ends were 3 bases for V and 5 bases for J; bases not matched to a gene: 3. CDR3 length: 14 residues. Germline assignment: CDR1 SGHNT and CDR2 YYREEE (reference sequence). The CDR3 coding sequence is TGTGCCAGCAGCTCCGGACAGGGCAATGAAAAACTGTTTTTT. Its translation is CASSSGQGNEKLFF. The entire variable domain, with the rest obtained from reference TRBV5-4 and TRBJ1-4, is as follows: ETGVTQSPTHLIKTRGQQVTLRCSSQSGHNTVSWYQQALGQGPQFIFQYYREEENGRGNFPPRFSGLQFPNYSSELNVNALELDDSALYLCASSSGQGNEKLFFGSGTQLSVL.

The CDR3 region is CASSFSYAATNEKLFF. In DNA form, the CDR3 reads TGTGCCAGCAGCTTCAGCTACGCTGCAACTAATGAAAAACTGTTTTTT. This chain connects TRBV7-9 to TRBJ1-4; the D is unclear. CDR3 size: 16 residues. Germline V CDR1 and CDR2: SEHNR, FQNEAQ (reference sequence). With 3 bases removed from V and 0 bases from J, the gap between germline ends came to 11 bases.

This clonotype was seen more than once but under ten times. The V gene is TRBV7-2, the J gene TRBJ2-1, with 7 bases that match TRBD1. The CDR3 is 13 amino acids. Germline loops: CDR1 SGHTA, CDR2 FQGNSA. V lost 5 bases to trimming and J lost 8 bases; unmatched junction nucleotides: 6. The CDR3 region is CASSLTGDDEQFF. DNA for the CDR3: TGTGCCAGCAGCCTTACAGGGGACGATGAGCAGTTCTTC.

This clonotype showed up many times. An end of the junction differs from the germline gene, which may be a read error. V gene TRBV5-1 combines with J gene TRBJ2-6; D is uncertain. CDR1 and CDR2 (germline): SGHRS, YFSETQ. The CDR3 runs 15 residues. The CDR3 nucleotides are TGTGCCAGCAGCTTAGCAGCCTCTGGGGCCAACGTCCTGACTTTC. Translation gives CASSLAASGANVLTF.

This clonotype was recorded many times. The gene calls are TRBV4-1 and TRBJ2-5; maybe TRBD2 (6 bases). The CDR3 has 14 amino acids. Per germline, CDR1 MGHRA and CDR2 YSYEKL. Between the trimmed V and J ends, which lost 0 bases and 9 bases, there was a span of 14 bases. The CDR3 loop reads CASSQDWAGSAQYF. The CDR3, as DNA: TGCGCCAGCAGCCAAGACTGGGCGGGGTCGGCCCAGTACTTC.

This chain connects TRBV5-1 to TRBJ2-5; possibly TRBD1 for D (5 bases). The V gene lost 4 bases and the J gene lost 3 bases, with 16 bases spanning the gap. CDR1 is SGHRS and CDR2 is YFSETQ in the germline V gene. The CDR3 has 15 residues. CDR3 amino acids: CASSLLPRQKETQYF. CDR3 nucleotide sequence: TGCGCCAGCAGCCTTCTCCCCCGACAGAAAGAGACCCAGTACTTC. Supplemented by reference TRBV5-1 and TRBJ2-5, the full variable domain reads KAGVTQTPRYLIKTRGQQVTLSCSPISGHRSVSWYQQTPGQGLQFLFEYFSETQRNKGNFPGRFSGRQFSNSRSEMNVSTLELGDSALYLCASSLLPRQKETQYFGPGTRLLVL.

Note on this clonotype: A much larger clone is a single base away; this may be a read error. The CDR3 DNA reads as TGTGCCAGCAGTTTTCAGCGGGTTTGTGAGCAGTTCTTC. It codes for CASSFQRVCEQFF. V gene TRBV12-3 or TRBV12-4 combines with J gene TRBJ2-1, with a possible D match to TRBD2 (6 bases). V lost 3 bases, J lost 9 bases, and 12 bases lay in between. CDR3 length: 13 amino acids.

The CDR3 here is CASSLPPGQSTGELFF. CDR3 DNA: TGTGCCAGCAGCCTCCCTCCCGGACAGTCCACCGGGGAGCTGTTTTTT. The chain has TRBV5-4 and TRBJ2-2; D possibly corresponds to TRBD1 (6 bases). Trimming left V 4 bases short and J 4 bases short, with 17 bases between. The CDR3 runs 16 residues. CDR1 is SGHNT and CDR2 is YYREEE in the germline V gene (reference sequence).

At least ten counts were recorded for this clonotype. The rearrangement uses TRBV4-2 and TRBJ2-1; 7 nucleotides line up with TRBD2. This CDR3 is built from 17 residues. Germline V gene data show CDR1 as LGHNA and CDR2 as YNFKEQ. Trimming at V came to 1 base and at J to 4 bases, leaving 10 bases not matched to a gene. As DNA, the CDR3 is TGTGCCAGCAGCCAAGGGAGGGGCGGGGGAGCTTACAATGAGCAGTTCTTC. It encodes CASSQGRGGGAYNEQFF.

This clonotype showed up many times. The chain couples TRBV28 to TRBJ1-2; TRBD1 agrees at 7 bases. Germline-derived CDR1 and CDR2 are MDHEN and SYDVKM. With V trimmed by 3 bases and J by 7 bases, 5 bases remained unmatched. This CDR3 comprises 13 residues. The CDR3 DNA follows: TGTGCCAGCAGTTTGGTGACAGGGTTTGGCTACACCTTC. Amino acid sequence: CASSLVTGFGYTF.

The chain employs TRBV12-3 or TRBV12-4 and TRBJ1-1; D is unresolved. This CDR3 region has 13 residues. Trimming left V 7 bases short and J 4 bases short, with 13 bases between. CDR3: CASISSRATEAFF. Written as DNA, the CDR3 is TGTGCCAGCATCAGCAGCCGTGCCACTGAAGCTTTCTTT.